The clone carrying this T cell receptor beta chain has only a few counts. Its antigen remains unknown. This sample is drawn from a study of post-analysis software for immune sequencing data. V shed 1 base and J shed 7 bases, with 5 bases lying between them. CDR1 and CDR2 (germline): SEHNR, FQNEAQ (reference sequence). This CDR3 contains 12 residues. Built from TCR beta cDNA, the libraries had unique molecular identifiers in them. TCRdb reanalysed the PCR reads using MiXCR and keeps one entry per CDR3 protein. Altogether over 250,000 distinct CDR3 sequences are present, 35% to 40% being singletons, with the ten largest covering 4% to 6%. Study conclusions and caveats: In patients, five or six TRBV segments were more frequent than in controls, with TRBV5-6, TRBV5-1 and TRBV20-1 among them. When the samples were clustered directly with F measure, those that had been prepared in the same batch showed strong co-clustering.

Sequencing input: blood. The TCR sequence derives from a girl aged 5-17 years with multiple sclerosis. The chain recombines TRBV7-9 with TRBJ1-5; D gene uncertain. The CDR3 nucleotides read TGTGCCAGCAGCTTAGAATCGCAGCCCCAGCATTTT. It codes for CASSLESQPQHF.